A single T cell receptor beta chain is shown here with its context. Antigen specificity is unknown. The data stem from a study of T cell responses to AZD1222 COVID-19 vaccine. Study-level points and caveats: Donors were mostly white British, more females; clonal diversity possibly underestimated.

The CDR3 has 15 residues. Trimming cost V 5 bases and J 5 bases; bases outside gene matches: 6. Germline assignment: CDR1 MNHNY and CDR2 SVGAGI (reference sequence). The assay was immunoSEQ multiplex PCR, and TCRdb's table has in-frame clones only and misses some. The sample yields 200,000 to 250,000 clones, just over 90% seen once. The chain employs TRBV6-6 and TRBJ2-5; the match to TRBD2 covers 12 bases. The sequences come from peripheral blood, collected on day 0 of MenACWY control vaccination. The sequence came from an adult in good health. The CDR3, as DNA: TGTGCCAGCAGTCTGACTAGCGGGGGTGGGGAGACCCAGTACTTC. It codes for CASSLTSGGGETQYF.